The clone carrying this T cell receptor beta chain was observed a single time. The antigen is unknown. Other DNA sequences of this sample code for an identical CDR3. Genomic DNA of every subset was divided equally among multiple immunoSEQ plates. Replicate PCRs from sorted subsets contained roughly 190 ng DNA, which is around 30,000 T cell genomes. Using immunoSEQ multiplex PCR, the repertoire was profiled, and TCRdb retains in-frame clones only, with some absent. The table shows about 2.2 million clones, with about 93% occurring only once. This sample is part of a study of shared clonotypes between healthy human individuals. About the study: The cohort comprised a couple of women and a few men. Their ages spanned 18 to 49 years. Overall study results and limits: Sampling involved blood alone; tissue repertoires likely differ.

Trimming cost V 3 bases and J 3 bases, with 8 bases left between them. The CDR3 spans 12 residues. Germline V gene data show CDR1 as SQVTM and CDR2 as ANQGSEA. Naive CD8 cells lacked CD45RO and underwent positive selection for CCR7, leaving out terminally differentiated effector memory CD45RA+ cells. This clonotype was sampled from a man younger than 35 in good health. Some clones in this sample may be carry-over from other donors' samples. V usage is TRBV29-1 and J usage is TRBJ1-2; D gene uncertain. Source material: naive CD8+ T cells from PBMCs. The CDR3 DNA reads TGCAGCGTTGATGAGGGATACTATGGCTACACCTTC. Its protein is CSVDEGYYGYTF.